This paragraph reports one T cell receptor (beta chain). This record belongs to a study of blood T cell repertoires in COVID-19. Study processing details: Estimation of nucleated cell counts was performed using reference gene primer amplification. Method: immunoSEQ multiplex PCR; TCRdb's copy keeps in-frame clones and lacks some. V and J calls and clone size are those listed in that table; D and trimming were worked out from the DNA. The sample holds about 200,000 clones, about nine tenths seen once. The CDR3 extends over 15 amino acids. CDR1 is KGHSH, CDR2 LQKENI, per germline. V shed 2 bases, J shed 7 bases, and the junction held 6 bases outside the gene matches.

V and J are TRBV18 and TRBJ2-1; 9 positions agree with TRBD2. The sample was peripheral blood. This TCR derives from a man aged 60-69 years who had recovered from COVID-19. CDR3 residues: CASSPLAGEWNEQFF. The CDR3 DNA is TGTGCCAGCTCACCATTAGCGGGAGAGTGGAATGAGCAGTTCTTC.